One and the same sample provided the 3 T cell receptor beta chains below, sequenced in a study of beta chain features in type 1 diabetes. Findings and caveats of the study: Type 1 diabetes patients had moderately but significantly shorter TCRB CDR3s in all four CD4+ subsets.

As every portion of the isolated RNA was reverse transcribed, the sequencing read expressed TCRB transcripts. The table came from immunoSEQ multiplex PCR; TCRdb's copy has only in-frame clones and leaves some out. The sample has 150,000 to 170,000 clones; around a tenth are singletons. Antigen specificity for these receptors is unknown. The source material was central memory CD4+ T cells from blood. These receptor sequences come from a man aged 25-45 years with type 1 diabetes.

The table lists this clone with a few counts. V is TRBV18 and J is TRBJ2-3; 10 nucleotides agree with TRBD2. In germline, CDR1 is KGHSH, CDR2 LQKENI. This CDR3 has 15 residues. Trimming cost V 0 bases and J 4 bases; bases outside gene matches: 1. The CDR3 sequence: CASSPPLAGADTQYF. The CDR3 region has the DNA TGTGCCAGCTCACCACCTCTAGCGGGAGCAGATACGCAGTATTTT. Filled out from reference TRBV18 and TRBJ2-3, the complete variable domain reads NAGVMQNPRHLVRRRGQEARLRCSPMKGHSHVYWYRQLPEEGLKFMVYLQKENIIDESGMPKERFSAEFPKEGPSILRIQQVVRGDSAAYFCASSPPLAGADTQYFGPGTRLTVL.

Only a few counts were recorded for this clone. The chain combines TRBV19 with TRBJ2-6, with TRBD2 identical over 7 bases. Germline loops: CDR1 LNHDA, CDR2 SQIVND (reference sequence). There are 15 residues in the CDR3. V dropped 6 bases and J dropped 0; count of bases not matched to a gene: 2. The CDR3, as DNA: TGTGCCAGTAGGGGGGGGAACTCTGGGGCCAACGTCCTGACTTTC. It is translated as CASRGGNSGANVLTF.

The V gene is TRBV29-1, the J gene TRBJ2-7; D perhaps matches TRBD1 (5 bases). Between the trimmed V and J ends, which lost 6 bases and 2 bases, there was a span of 17 bases. The CDR3 is made up of 14 amino acids. Per the germline V gene, CDR1 is SQVTM and CDR2 is ANQGSEA. This chain's CDR3 is CSVWTQGITYEQYF. The CDR3 region has the DNA TGCAGCGTCTGGACGCAGGGAATTACCTACGAGCAGTACTTC.